These 27 T cell receptor beta chains were sequenced from one sample in a study of cytotoxic CD8 clonotypes in ibrutinib-treated CLL. Using immunoSEQ multiplex PCR, the repertoire was profiled, and TCRdb retains in-frame clones only, with some absent. This table has fewer than 50,000 clones, around 53% appearing once. This specimen consisted of PBMCs, obtained after 12 months of ibrutinib treatment. Receptor source: a human donor with chronic lymphocytic leukemia.

The chain carries TRBV15 and TRBJ2-7, with 8 bases aligning to TRBD2. Germline CDR1 LNHNV, CDR2 YYDKDF (reference sequence). J lost 3 bases, V lost 6 bases, and 4 bases had no gene match. This CDR3 contains 13 residues. The CDR3 sequence: CATRVAGNYEQYF. CDR3 nucleotide sequence: TGTGCCACCAGAGTAGCGGGGAACTACGAGCAGTACTTC.

This clone has only one observation. This chain connects TRBV28 to TRBJ2-3; 7 bases are shared with TRBD1. The trim removed 1 base at V and 5 bases at J, leaving 9 bases unmatched. The germline CDR1 and CDR2 sequences are MDHEN and SYDVKM. There are 16 residues in the CDR3. The CDR3 bases are TGTGCCAGCAGTTTATTTTTGGGCAGGGGGAAAGATACGCAGTATTTT. Protein product: CASSLFLGRGKDTQYF.

The sample holds a few counts of this clone. The chain recombines TRBV12-5 with TRBJ2-7, with no clear D. CDR3 length: 11 amino acids. Trimming cost V 7 bases and J 5 bases, with 9 bases left between them. Germline assignment: CDR1 LGHNT and CDR2 FRNRAP. CDR3 residues: CASEKNDEQYF. CDR3 DNA sequence: TGTGCTAGTGAAAAGAACGACGAGCAGTACTTC.

The chain joins TRBV6-1 to TRBJ1-5; the D is unclear. The V gene's germline CDR1 is MNHNS and CDR2 SASEGT. The CDR3 spans 13 residues. Trimming pared 5 bases from V and 7 bases from J, leaving 12 bases between. CDR3 sequence reads: CASSNFGDQPQHF. The CDR3 region has the DNA TGTGCCAGCAGTAATTTCGGAGACCAGCCCCAGCATTTT.

This chain joins TRBV7-2 and TRBJ2-3; tentative D call: TRBD2 (6 bases). Trimming took off 4 bases at V and 8 bases at J, with 10 bases between the two ends. CDR3 length: 12 amino acids. Germline V gene lookup returns CDR1 SGHTA and CDR2 FQGNSA. This CDR3 is CASSSFGGTQYF. CDR3 DNA sequence: TGTGCCAGCAGCTCATTCGGGGGTACGCAGTATTTT. Supplemented by reference TRBV7-2 and TRBJ2-3, the full variable domain reads GAGVSQSPSNKVTEKGKDVELRCDPISGHTALYWYRQSLGQGLEFLIYFQGNSAPDKSGLPSDRFSAERTGGSVSTLTIQRTQQEDSAVYLCASSSFGGTQYFGPGTRLTVL.

This chain uses TRBV9 with TRBJ2-3; the match to TRBD2 covers 8 bases. The junction had 13 bases not matched to a gene; V was cut back by 4 bases and J by 0 bases. The CDR3 covers 18 residues. Germline assignment: CDR1 SGDLS and CDR2 YYNGEE. CDR3 region: CASSQSGSGASSTDTQYF. For the CDR3, the DNA is TGTGCCAGCAGCCAAAGCGGGAGTGGGGCATCTAGCACAGATACGCAGTATTTT. The variable domain in full, with the rest retrieved from reference TRBV9 and TRBJ2-3, is DSGVTQTPKHLITATGQRVTLRCSPRSGDLSVYWYQQSLDQGLQFLIQYYNGEERAKGNILERFSAQQFPDLHSELNLSSLELGDSALYFCASSQSGSGASSTDTQYFGPGTRLTVL.

The chain uses TRBV19 and TRBJ1-2; 7 nucleotides agree with TRBD1. The V gene end was trimmed by 7 bases and the J gene end by 8 bases; junction bases not matched to a gene: 10. Germline assignment: CDR1 LNHDA and CDR2 SQIVND (reference sequence). The CDR3 runs 13 residues. In DNA form, the CDR3 reads TGTGCCAGTACCGACGGGACAGTCAGCGGCTACACCTTC. Its protein is CASTDGTVSGYTF.

By sample fraction, this clone is large. The J gene is TRBJ1-3, the V gene TRBV7-9; tentatively, D is TRBD1 (6 bases). V lost 0 bases to trimming and J lost 0 bases, with 12 bases between them. The germline gives CDR1 SEHNR, CDR2 FQNEAQ (reference sequence). This CDR3 is 17 amino acids long. The CDR3 region is CASSLAGRGDSGNTIYF. For the CDR3, the DNA is TGTGCCAGCAGCTTAGCGGGCAGGGGCGACTCTGGAAACACCATATATTTT.

A single count supports this clone. The chain recombines TRBV19 with TRBJ1-1, with D possibly matching TRBD1 (6 bases). Germline assignment: CDR1 LNHDA and CDR2 SQIVND (reference sequence). The length of the CDR3 is 13 residues. The V gene lost 5 bases and the J gene lost 7 bases, with 14 bases spanning the gap. This CDR3 is CASSARQVSEAFF. In DNA, the CDR3 is TGTGCCAGTAGTGCCAGACAGGTCAGTGAAGCTTTCTTT. Full variable domain (rest looked up from reference TRBV19 and TRBJ1-1): DGGITQSPKYLFRKEGQNVTLSCEQNLNHDAMYWYRQDPGQGLRLIYYSQIVNDFQKGDIAEGYSVSREKKESFPLTVTSAQKNPTAFYLCASSARQVSEAFFGQGTRLTVV.

This clone was recorded many times. The rearrangement uses TRBV10-2 and TRBJ2-7; the match to TRBD1 covers 8 bases. V dropped 8 bases and J dropped 0; count of bases not matched to a gene: 6. Germline CDR1 and CDR2: WSHSY and SAAADI. The CDR3 covers 14 residues. The CDR3 reads CASAMTGDSYEQYF. The CDR3 DNA reads TGCGCCAGCGCTATGACAGGGGACTCCTACGAGCAGTACTTC.

This clone was found a few times. V is TRBV7-9 and J is TRBJ1-2; D not certain. Trimming pared 0 bases from V and 9 bases from J, leaving 11 bases between. Germline V CDR1 and CDR2: SEHNR, FQNEAQ (reference sequence). The CDR3 has 13 residues. The CDR3 DNA follows: TGTGCCAGCAGCTTAGCCAGAAGAGAGAGCTACACCTTC. It is translated as CASSLARRESYTF.

This clone came up a few times. The gene calls are TRBV28 and TRBJ2-5; D is perhaps TRBD2 (6 bases). The ends were cut back, 2 bases at V and 5 bases at J, with 18 bases in the middle. This CDR3 is built from 16 residues. The germline V gene encodes CDR1 MDHEN and CDR2 SYDVKM. CDR3 in DNA: TGTGCCAGCAGTTTAAGGATACGGGGGAGAGGCGAGACCCAGTACTTC. Amino acids: CASSLRIRGRGETQYF.

This clone was picked up a small number of times. CDR3 sequence reads: CASSFQTYGYTF. In DNA, the CDR3 is TGTGCCAGCAGTTTCCAAACCTATGGCTACACCTTC. The rearrangement links TRBV27 to TRBJ1-2; D remains unclear. CDR3 length equals 12 residues. Trimming shortened V by 3 bases and J by 4 bases, and 6 bases separated the two germline ends. Germline V gene data show CDR1 as MNHEY and CDR2 as SMNVEV (reference sequence).

The V gene is TRBV27, the J gene TRBJ1-2; 9 bases map to TRBD1. Trimming removed 4 bases from V and 3 bases from J; junction bases left unmatched: 6. From germline, CDR1 is MNHEY and CDR2 SMNVEV (reference sequence). CDR3 length: 15 residues. The CDR3 nucleotides are TGTGCCAGCAGTTCCGGGACAGGGCCTTACTATGGCTACACCTTC. Protein: CASSSGTGPYYGYTF.

About this clone itself: One end of the junction varies from germline; a read error may be responsible. J is TRBJ1-2 and V is TRBV6-1; 7 bases are shared with TRBD1. The CDR3 extends over 14 amino acids. Germline CDR1 is MNHNS and CDR2 is SASEGT. The CDR3 DNA reads as TGTGCCAGCAATGAAGACAGGGCTAACTATGGCTACACCTTC. Amino acids: CASNEDRANYGYTF.

This sequence joins TRBV9 and TRBJ2-4; TRBD1 is a possible D gene (6 bases). Per germline, CDR1 SGDLS and CDR2 YYNGEE. The V gene lost 3 bases and the J gene lost 0 bases, with 10 bases spanning the gap. This CDR3 is built from 15 residues. This chain's CDR3 is CASSAGQLAKNIQYF. CDR3 nucleotides: TGTGCCAGCAGCGCAGGACAGCTAGCCAAAAACATTCAGTACTTC.

This clone was detected a few times. The V gene is TRBV2, the J gene TRBJ1-5, with 8 bases matching TRBD1. V lost 4 bases, J lost 2 bases, and 7 bases stayed unmatched. CDR3 length equals 16 residues. The V gene's germline CDR1 is SNHLY and CDR2 FYNNEI. As DNA, the CDR3 is TGTGCCAGCAGTGCAAGCCGGGGACAGGGCAATCAGCCCCAGCATTTT. As protein: CASSASRGQGNQPQHF.

This clone has only one observation. This sequence joins TRBV29-1 and TRBJ2-1, with 11 bases that match TRBD2. The CDR3 covers 16 residues. J gave up 3 bases and V 3 bases, and 7 bases lay outside the gene matches. Germline V gene data show CDR1 as SQVTM and CDR2 as ANQGSEA. CDR3 coding DNA: TGCAGCGTTGACCTGACCGGGACTAGCGGCTACAATGAGCAGTTCTTC. Protein product: CSVDLTGTSGYNEQFF.

The rearrangement links TRBV5-1 to TRBJ2-7; 13 bases line up with TRBD2. V was pared by 5 bases and J by 3 bases, with 5 bases of the junction left unmatched. Germline V gene sequence: CDR1 SGHRS, CDR2 YFSETQ. There are 15 residues in the CDR3. The DNA for the CDR3 is TGCGCCAGCAGACAAGGGACTAGCGGGAACTACGAGCAGTACTTC. Residues: CASRQGTSGNYEQYF.

The rearrangement links TRBV18 to TRBJ1-5; D is perhaps TRBD1 (6 bases). V dropped 3 bases and J dropped 0 bases, with 9 bases sitting between them. The germline V gene encodes CDR1 KGHSH and CDR2 LQKENI. There are 15 residues in the CDR3. The DNA for the CDR3 is TGTGCCAGCTCACCTCGACAGGTTAGCAATCAGCCCCAGCATTTT. Its translation is CASSPRQVSNQPQHF.

The rearrangement uses TRBV18 and TRBJ1-2; D is ambiguous. The CDR3 runs to 14 residues. Trimming removed 2 bases from V and 6 bases from J, with 13 bases in between. CDR1 is KGHSH and CDR2 is LQKENI in the germline V gene. In DNA form, the CDR3 reads TGTGCCAGCTCACCAACCGGACCGTACGATGGCTACACCTTC. Translating gives CASSPTGPYDGYTF.

The rearrangement joins TRBV7-2 to TRBJ2-7, with TRBD1 matching over 9 bases. The CDR3 consists of 14 residues. From germline, CDR1 is SGHTA and CDR2 FQGNSA. After removal of 5 bases from V and 2 bases from J, the junction contained 4 bases not matched to a gene. CDR3 residues: CASSPRTGAYEQYF. The DNA of the CDR3 is TGTGCCAGCAGCCCCCGGACAGGGGCCTACGAGCAGTACTTC.

The chain has TRBV21-1 and TRBJ2-3; the D call in the table, TRBD1, was not verified against the DNA. TRBV21-1 is tagged as a pseudogene. The CDR3 runs to 15 residues. The CDR3 coding sequence is TGTGCCAGCAGTACAGACAGGGGGTTTGCAGATACGCAGTATTTT. Translation gives CASSTDRGFADTQYF.

This clone was counted a few times. This chain links TRBV18 with TRBJ1-4; D perhaps matches TRBD1 (6 bases). Germline loops: CDR1 KGHSH, CDR2 LQKENI. The CDR3 is 15 residues long. Trimming cost V 3 bases and J 7 bases, with 15 bases left between them. The CDR3 coding sequence is TGTGCCAGCTCACCTCTGGGGGCGCAGGGTGAAAAACTGTTTTTT. Its translation is CASSPLGAQGEKLFF.

The V call is TRBV4-2, the J call TRBJ2-3; 15 nucleotides agree with TRBD2. The germline V gene has CDR1 LGHNA and CDR2 YNFKEQ. The CDR3 contains 20 residues. V lost 1 base and J lost 0; bases outside the gene matches: 8. CDR3: CASSQGGLAGGFSSTDTQYF. In DNA form, the CDR3 reads TGTGCCAGCAGCCAAGGGGGACTAGCGGGAGGATTCTCCAGCACAGATACGCAGTATTTT.

This chain links TRBV5-1 with TRBJ2-5; D may match TRBD1 or TRBD2 (5 bases each). Germline CDR1 SGHRS, CDR2 YFSETQ. This CDR3 comprises 13 residues. The V end was cut by 4 bases, the J end by 5 bases, with 12 bases between. CDR3 DNA sequence: TGCGCCAGCAGCGCCGGGGCAGGGGAGACCCAGTACTTC. Translated: CASSAGAGETQYF.

The chain recombines TRBV28 with TRBJ2-2; D is ambiguous. The CDR3 extends over 13 amino acids. Germline CDR1 is MDHEN and CDR2 is SYDVKM. Trimming removed 3 bases at V and 9 bases at J, with 11 bases between. CDR3 amino acids: CASSLSLQRELFF. The CDR3 nucleotides read TGTGCCAGCAGTTTGAGTCTCCAACGGGAGCTGTTTTTT.